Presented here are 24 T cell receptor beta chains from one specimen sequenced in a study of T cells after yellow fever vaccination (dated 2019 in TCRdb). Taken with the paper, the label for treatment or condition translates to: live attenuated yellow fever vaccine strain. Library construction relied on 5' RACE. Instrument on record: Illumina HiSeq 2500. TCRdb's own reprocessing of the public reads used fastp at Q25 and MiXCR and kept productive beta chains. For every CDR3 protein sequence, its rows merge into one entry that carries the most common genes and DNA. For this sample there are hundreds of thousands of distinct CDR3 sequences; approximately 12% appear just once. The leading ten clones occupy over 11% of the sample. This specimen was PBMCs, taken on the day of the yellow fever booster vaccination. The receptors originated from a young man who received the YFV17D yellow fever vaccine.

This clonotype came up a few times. CDR3 amino acids: CASSQRGRVYNEQFF. The CDR3 DNA is TGCGCCAGCAGCCAACGCGGGAGGGTCTACAATGAGCAGTTCTTC. The gene calls are TRBV5-1 and TRBJ2-1; TRBD2 matches 9 bases. V was pared by 4 bases and J by 3 bases, with 5 bases of the junction left unmatched. Germline loops: CDR1 SGHRS, CDR2 YFSETQ. The CDR3 extends over 15 amino acids.

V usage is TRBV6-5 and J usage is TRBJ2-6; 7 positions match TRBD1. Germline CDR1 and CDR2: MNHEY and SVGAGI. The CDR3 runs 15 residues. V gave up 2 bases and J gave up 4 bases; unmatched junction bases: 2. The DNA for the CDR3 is TGTGCCAGCAGTTACGAGGGGGCCGGGGCCAACGTCCTGACTTTC. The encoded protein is CASSYEGAGANVLTF.

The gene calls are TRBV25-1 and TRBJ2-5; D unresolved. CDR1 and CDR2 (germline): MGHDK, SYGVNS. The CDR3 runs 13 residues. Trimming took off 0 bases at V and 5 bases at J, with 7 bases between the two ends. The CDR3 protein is CASSEYVSETQYF. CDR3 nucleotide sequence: TGTGCCAGCAGTGAATATGTGTCGGAGACCCAGTACTTC.

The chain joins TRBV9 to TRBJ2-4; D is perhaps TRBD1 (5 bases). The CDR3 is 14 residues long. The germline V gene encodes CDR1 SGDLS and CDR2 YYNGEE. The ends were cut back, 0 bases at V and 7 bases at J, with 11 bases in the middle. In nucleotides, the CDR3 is TGTGCCAGCAGCGTAGGGGCAGGGTTCAACATTCAGTACTTC. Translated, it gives CASSVGAGFNIQYF.

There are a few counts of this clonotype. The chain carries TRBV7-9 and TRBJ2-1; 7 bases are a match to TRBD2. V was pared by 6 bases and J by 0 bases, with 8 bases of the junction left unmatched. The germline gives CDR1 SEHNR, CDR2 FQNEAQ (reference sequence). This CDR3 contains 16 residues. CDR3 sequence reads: CASRAGRPGSYNEQFF. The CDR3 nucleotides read TGTGCCAGCAGAGCGGGGCGTCCGGGCTCCTACAATGAGCAGTTCTTC.

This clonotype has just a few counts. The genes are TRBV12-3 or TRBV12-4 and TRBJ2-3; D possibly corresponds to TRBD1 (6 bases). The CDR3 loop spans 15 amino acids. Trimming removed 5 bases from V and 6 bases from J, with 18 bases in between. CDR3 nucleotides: TGTGCCAGCAGTGCATACCCACAGGGATCGGATACGCAGTATTTT. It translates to CASSAYPQGSDTQYF.

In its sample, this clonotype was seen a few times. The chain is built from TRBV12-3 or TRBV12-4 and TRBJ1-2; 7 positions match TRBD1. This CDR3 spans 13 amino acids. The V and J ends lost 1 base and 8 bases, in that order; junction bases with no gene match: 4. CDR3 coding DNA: TGTGCCAGCAGTTTAGTGACAGGGACCGGCTACACCTTC. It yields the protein CASSLVTGTGYTF.

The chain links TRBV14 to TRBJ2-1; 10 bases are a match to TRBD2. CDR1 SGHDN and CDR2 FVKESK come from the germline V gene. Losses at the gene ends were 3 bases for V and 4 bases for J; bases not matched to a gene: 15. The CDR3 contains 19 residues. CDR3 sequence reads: CASSQRGGLLAGVYNEQFF. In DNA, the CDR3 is TGTGCCAGCAGCCAGCGAGGGGGCCTCCTAGCGGGAGTGTACAATGAGCAGTTCTTC.

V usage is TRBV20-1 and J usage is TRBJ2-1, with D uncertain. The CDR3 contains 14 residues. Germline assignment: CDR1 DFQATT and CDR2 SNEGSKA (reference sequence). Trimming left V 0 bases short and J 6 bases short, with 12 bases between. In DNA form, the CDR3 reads TGCAGTGCTAGAGAACGAGGAGTCCCCAATGAGCAGTTCTTC. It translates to CSARERGVPNEQFF.

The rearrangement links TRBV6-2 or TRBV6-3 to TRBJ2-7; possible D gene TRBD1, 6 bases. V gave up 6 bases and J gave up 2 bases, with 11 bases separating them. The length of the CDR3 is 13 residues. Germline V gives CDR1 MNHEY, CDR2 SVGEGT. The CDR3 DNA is TGTGCCAGCAGACCAGGGGCGACCTACGAGCAGTACTTC. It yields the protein CASRPGATYEQYF.

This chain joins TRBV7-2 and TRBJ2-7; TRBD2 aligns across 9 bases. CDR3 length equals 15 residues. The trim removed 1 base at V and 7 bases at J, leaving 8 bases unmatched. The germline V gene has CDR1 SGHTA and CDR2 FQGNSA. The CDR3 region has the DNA TGTGCCAGCAGCTTAGTTGCGGGAGGGCCGAAGGAGCAGTACTTC. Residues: CASSLVAGGPKEQYF.

The CDR3: CASSSTGLPGNEQFF. The CDR3 DNA sequence: TGTGCCAGCAGCTCAACGGGCCTCCCGGGGAATGAGCAGTTCTTC. V and J are TRBV7-6 and TRBJ2-1; D may be TRBD2 (5 bases). The CDR3 runs 15 residues. The germline V and J ends were trimmed by 4 bases and 7 bases, with 17 bases remaining between them. Germline V CDR1 and CDR2: SGHVS, FNYEAQ.

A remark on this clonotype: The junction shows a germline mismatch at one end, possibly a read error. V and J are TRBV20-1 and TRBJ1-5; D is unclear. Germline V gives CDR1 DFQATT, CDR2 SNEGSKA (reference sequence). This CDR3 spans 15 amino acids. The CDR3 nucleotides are TGCTGTGCTAGAAGACGGGTGGGATCCAATCAGCCCCAGCATTTT. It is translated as CCARRRVGSNQPQHF.

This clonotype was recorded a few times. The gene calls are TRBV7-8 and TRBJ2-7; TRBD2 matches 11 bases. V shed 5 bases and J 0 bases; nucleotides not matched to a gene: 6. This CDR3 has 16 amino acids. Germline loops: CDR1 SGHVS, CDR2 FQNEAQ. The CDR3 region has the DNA TGTGCCAGCAGCCGACCGGGACTAGCGGCCTCCTACGAGCAGTACTTC. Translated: CASSRPGLAASYEQYF.

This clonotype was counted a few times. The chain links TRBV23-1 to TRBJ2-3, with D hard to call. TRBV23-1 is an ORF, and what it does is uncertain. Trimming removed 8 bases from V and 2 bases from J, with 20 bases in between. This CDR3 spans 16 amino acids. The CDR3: CASLAPPHQDTDTQYF. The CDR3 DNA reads TGCGCCAGCTTAGCACCCCCGCACCAGGACACAGATACGCAGTATTTT.

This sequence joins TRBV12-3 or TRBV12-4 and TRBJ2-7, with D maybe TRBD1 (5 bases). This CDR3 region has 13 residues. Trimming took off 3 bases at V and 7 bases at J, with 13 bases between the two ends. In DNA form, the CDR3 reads TGTGCCAGCAGTTTTCCAGGGCCTCAAGAGCAGTACTTC. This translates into CASSFPGPQEQYF.

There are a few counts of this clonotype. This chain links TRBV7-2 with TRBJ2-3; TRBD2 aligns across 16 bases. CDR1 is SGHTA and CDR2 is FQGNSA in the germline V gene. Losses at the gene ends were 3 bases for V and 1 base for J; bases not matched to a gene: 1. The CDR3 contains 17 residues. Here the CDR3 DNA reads TGTGCCAGCAGCTTCGGGACTAGCGGGAGGGGCACAGATACGCAGTATTTT. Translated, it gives CASSFGTSGRGTDTQYF.

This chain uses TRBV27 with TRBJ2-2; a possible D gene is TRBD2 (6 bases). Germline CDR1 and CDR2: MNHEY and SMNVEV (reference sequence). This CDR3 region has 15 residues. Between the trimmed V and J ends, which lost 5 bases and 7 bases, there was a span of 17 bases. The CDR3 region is CASSPTPTSRGELFF. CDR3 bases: TGTGCCAGCAGTCCGACTCCGACTAGTCGCGGGGAGCTGTTTTTT.

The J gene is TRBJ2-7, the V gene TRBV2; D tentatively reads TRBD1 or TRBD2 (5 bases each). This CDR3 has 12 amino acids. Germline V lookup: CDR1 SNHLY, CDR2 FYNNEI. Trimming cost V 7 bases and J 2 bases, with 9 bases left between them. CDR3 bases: TGTGCCAGCACCAGGGAGACCTACGAGCAGTACTTC. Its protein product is CASTRETYEQYF.

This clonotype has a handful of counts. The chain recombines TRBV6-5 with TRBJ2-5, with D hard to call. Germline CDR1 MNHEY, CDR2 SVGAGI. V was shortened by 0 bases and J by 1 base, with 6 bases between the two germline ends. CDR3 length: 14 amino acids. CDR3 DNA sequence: TGTGCCAGCAGTTACTCCAGGACCCAAGAGACCCAGTACTTC. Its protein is CASSYSRTQETQYF.

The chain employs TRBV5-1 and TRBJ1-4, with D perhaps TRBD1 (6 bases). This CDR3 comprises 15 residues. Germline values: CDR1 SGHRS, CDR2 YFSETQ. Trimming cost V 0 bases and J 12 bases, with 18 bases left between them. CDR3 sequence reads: CASSLAGGTAGELFF. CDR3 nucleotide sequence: TGCGCCAGCAGCTTGGCTGGGGGCACTGCGGGGGAACTGTTTTTT.

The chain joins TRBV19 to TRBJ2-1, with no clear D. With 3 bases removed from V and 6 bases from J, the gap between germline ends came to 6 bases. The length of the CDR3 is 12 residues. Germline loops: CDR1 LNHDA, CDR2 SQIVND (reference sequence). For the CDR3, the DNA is TGTGCCAGTAGTATTCCCAGCAATGAGCAGTTCTTC. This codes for CASSIPSNEQFF.

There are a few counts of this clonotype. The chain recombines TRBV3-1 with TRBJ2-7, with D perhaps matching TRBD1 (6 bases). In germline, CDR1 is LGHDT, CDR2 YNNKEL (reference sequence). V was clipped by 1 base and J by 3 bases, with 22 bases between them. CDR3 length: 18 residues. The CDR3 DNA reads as TGTGCCAGCAGCCAAGCGGGCAGGGGTTCCCCCTGGGGCTACGAGCAGTACTTC. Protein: CASSQAGRGSPWGYEQYF.

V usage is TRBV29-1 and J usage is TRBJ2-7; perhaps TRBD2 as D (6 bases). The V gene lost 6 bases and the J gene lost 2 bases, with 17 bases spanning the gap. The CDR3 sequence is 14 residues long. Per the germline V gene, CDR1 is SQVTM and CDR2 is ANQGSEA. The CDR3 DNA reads TGCAGCGTCACCTATGGGGGACTCACCTACGAGCAGTACTTC. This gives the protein CSVTYGGLTYEQYF.